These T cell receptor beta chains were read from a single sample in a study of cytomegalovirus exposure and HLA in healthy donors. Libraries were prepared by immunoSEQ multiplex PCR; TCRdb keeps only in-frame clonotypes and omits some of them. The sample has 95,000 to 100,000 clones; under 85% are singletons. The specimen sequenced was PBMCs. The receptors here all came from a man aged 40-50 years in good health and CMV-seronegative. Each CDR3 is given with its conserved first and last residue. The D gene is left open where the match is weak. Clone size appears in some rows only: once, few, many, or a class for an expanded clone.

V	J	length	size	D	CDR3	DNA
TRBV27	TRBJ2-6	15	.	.	CASSLSQGGANVLTF	TGTGCCAGCAGTTTATCCCAGGGGGGGGCCAACGTCCTGACTTTC
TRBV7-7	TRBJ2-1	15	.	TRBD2	CASSPSRDYVVEQFF	TGTGCCAGCAGCCCCTCCCGGGACTATGTGGTTGAGCAGTTCTTC
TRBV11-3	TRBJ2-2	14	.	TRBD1	CASSLSGGTGELFF	TGTGCCAGCAGCTTATCAGGGGGCACCGGGGAGCTGTTTTTT
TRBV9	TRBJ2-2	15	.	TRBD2	CASSVRAGDTGELFF	TGTGCCAGCAGCGTACGAGCGGGAGACACCGGGGAGCTGTTTTTT
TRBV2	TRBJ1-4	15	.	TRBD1	CASSRDGTENEKLFF	TGTGCCAGCAGTCGCGACGGGACAGAGAATGAAAAACTGTTTTTT
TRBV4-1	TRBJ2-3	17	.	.	CASSQEGATPSTDTQYF	TGCGCCAGCAGCCAAGAAGGGGCTACGCCTAGCACAGATACGCAGTATTTT
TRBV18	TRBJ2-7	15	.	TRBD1	CASSLHQGALYEQYF	TGTGCCAGCTCACTTCATCAGGGGGCCCTTTACGAGCAGTACTTC
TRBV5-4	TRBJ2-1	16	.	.	CASSWGTRRTYNEQFF	TGTGCCAGCAGCTGGGGGACTCGTAGGACCTACAATGAGCAGTTCTTC
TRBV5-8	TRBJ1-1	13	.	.	CASSLVGGTEALF	TGTGCCAGCAGCTTGGTGGGGGGAACTGAAGCTCTCTTT
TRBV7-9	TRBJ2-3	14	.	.	CASSLGGGKDTQYF	TGTGCCAGCAGCCTGGGGGGAGGTAAAGATACGCAGTATTTT
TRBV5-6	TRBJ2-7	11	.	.	CASSREYEQYF	TGTGCCAGCAGCCGGGAATACGAGCAGTACTTC
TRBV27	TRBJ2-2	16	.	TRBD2	CASSLGLAGTSGELFF	TGTGCCAGCAGCCTCGGACTAGCGGGTACTTCCGGGGAGCTGTTTTTT
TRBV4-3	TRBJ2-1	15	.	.	CASSQDMSLAGEQFF	TGCGCCAGCAGCCAAGATATGTCGCTAGCTGGTGAGCAGTTCTTC
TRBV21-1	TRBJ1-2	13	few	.	CASSKGQGCGYTF	TGTGCCAGCAGCAAAGGCCAGGGATGTGGCTACACCTTC
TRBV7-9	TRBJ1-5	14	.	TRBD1	CSSSRQGANQPQHF	TGTTCCAGCAGCCGACAGGGGGCCAATCAGCCCCAGCATTTT
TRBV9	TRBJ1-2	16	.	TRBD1	CASSNEGAERLYGYTF	TGTGCCAGCAGCAACGAGGGGGCCGAGAGACTCTATGGCTACACCTTC
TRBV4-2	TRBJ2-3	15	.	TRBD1	CASSQDVQDRYTQYF	TGTGCCAGCAGCCAAGATGTCCAGGACAGGTATACGCAGTATTTT
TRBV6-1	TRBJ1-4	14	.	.	CASSDRTTLTKLFF	TGTGCCAGCAGTGACCGGACAACCCTAACCAAACTGTTTTTT
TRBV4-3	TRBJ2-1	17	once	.	CASSQDLTGGLWNEQFF	TGCGCCAGCAGCCAAGACCTGACGGGGGGCCTTTGGAATGAGCAGTTCTTC
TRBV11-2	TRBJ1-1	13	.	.	CASSLSGVTEAFF	TGTGCCAGCAGCTTATCAGGGGTCACTGAAGCTTTCTTT
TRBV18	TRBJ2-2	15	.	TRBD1	CASSPRDRNTGELFF	TGTGCCAGCTCACCACGGGACAGAAACACCGGGGAGCTGTTTTTT
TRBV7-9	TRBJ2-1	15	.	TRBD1	CASSLEWDRVNEQFF	TGTGCCAGCAGCCTTGAGTGGGACAGGGTCAATGAGCAGTTCTTC
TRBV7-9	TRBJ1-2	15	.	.	CASSPLSGSIYGYTF	TGTGCCAGCAGCCCTTTAAGCGGCTCGATTTATGGCTACACCTTC
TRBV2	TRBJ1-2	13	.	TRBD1	CASSLGQGRGYTF	TGTGCCAGCAGCCTAGGACAGGGGCGAGGCTACACCTTC
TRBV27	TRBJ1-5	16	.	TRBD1	CASSPWTGRSNQPQHF	TGTGCCAGCAGTCCGTGGACAGGAAGAAGCAATCAGCCCCAGCATTTT
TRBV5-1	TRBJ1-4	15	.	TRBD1	CASSSGGFANEKLFF	TGCGCCAGCAGCTCAGGGGGTTTCGCTAATGAAAAACTGTTTTTT
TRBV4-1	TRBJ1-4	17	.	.	CASSQDSIQRRNEKLFF	TGCGCCAGCAGCCAAGATTCGATCCAGCGGCGAAATGAAAAACTGTTTTTT
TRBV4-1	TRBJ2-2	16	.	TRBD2	CASSQLRGGITGELFF	TGCGCCAGCAGCCAGCTGCGGGGGGGGATCACCGGGGAGCTGTTTTTT
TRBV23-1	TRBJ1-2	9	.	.	CASRRGYTF	TGCGCCAGCAGGAGGGGCTACACCTTC
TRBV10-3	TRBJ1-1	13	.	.	CAIRTGPESEAFF	TGTGCCATCAGGACAGGCCCGGAAAGTGAAGCTTTCTTT
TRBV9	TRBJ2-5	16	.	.	CASSVGSGASQETQYF	TGTGCCAGCAGCGTAGGATCTGGAGCGAGCCAAGAGACCCAGTACTTC
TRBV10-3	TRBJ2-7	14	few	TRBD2	CAIRTGRGGDEQYF	TGTGCCATCAGGACCGGGCGGGGGGGCGACGAGCAGTACTTC